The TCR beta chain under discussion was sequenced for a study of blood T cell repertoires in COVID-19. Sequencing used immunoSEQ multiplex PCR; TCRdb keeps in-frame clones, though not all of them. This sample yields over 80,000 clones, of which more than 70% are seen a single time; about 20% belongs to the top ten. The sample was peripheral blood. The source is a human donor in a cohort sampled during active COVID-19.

The CDR3 DNA reads TGCGCCAGCAGCCAGAGGAGACAGCCCAATGAAAAACTGTTTTTT. This encodes CASSQRRQPNEKLFF. V usage is TRBV4-1 and J usage is TRBJ1-4, with D tentatively TRBD1 (5 bases). The germline gives CDR1 MGHRA, CDR2 YSYEKL. Trimming stripped 3 bases from V and 5 bases from J, with 13 bases between. CDR3 size: 15 residues.